The clone carrying this T cell receptor (beta chain) appeared many times. Its antigen is as yet unknown. One entry per CDR3 protein, called by TCRdb with MiXCR from the reads. Among around 630,000 distinct CDR3 sequences listed, 20% to 25% were seen once. This sample was included in a study of T cell repertoires in cytomegalovirus infection. Study-wide context: Matching HLA type and CMV infection were both indicated by public TCR beta signatures.

Trimming took 1 base from V and 3 from J, leaving 10 bases between them. Germline CDR1 is SGHTA and CDR2 is FQGNSA. The CDR3 is 15 amino acids. The study's findings and limits: Using cumulative public TCR beta family frequency, the authors identified those who carried CMV together with the relevant HLA. The study found HLA-C-restricted CMV-specific TCR beta clonotypes dominating the ex vivo response.

The material sequenced was CD8+ T cells from PBMCs. The rearrangement uses TRBV7-2 and TRBJ1-5; the D gene is possibly TRBD1 (6 bases). This sequence was found in a human donor in good health (CMV status not recorded). Some clones in this sample may be carry-over from other donors' samples. For the CDR3, the DNA is TGTGCCAGCAGCTTAGGGGACACTCTCAATCAGCCCCAGCATTTT. Amino acid sequence: CASSLGDTLNQPQHF. The whole variable domain, filled in from reference TRBV7-2 and TRBJ1-5, reads GAGVSQSPSNKVTEKGKDVELRCDPISGHTALYWYRQSLGQGLEFLIYFQGNSAPDKSGLPSDRFSAERTGGSVSTLTIQRTQQEDSAVYLCASSLGDTLNQPQHFGDGTRLSIL.